The clone carrying this T cell receptor beta chain was detected once. Data came from immunoSEQ multiplex PCR; TCRdb stores just in-frame clones and leaves some out. This sample carries about 40,000 clones, roughly 89% of them seen once, and the ten largest clones take 0.56%. The V gene's germline CDR1 is SGDLS and CDR2 YYNGEE. The CDR3 has 14 amino acids. With 1 base clipped from V and 8 bases from J, the junction kept 7 bases outside the gene matches. This record belongs to a study of T cell changes during pregnancy in multiple sclerosis. The chain recombines TRBV9 with TRBJ1-2; 8 bases match TRBD1. The origin of this receptor is a female donor with multiple sclerosis, enrolled in a pregnancy study. The sequences come from CD4+ T cells from peripheral blood mononuclear cells, collected before pregnancy. The CDR3 bases are TGTGCCAGCAGCGTATCCCCCGGGACAGGCGGCTACACCTTC. Its translation is CASSVSPGTGGYTF. Full variable domain (outside the CDR3, taken from reference TRBV9 and TRBJ1-2): DSGVTQTPKHLITATGQRVTLRCSPRSGDLSVYWYQQSLDQGLQFLIQYYNGEERAKGNILERFSAQQFPDLHSELNLSSLELGDSALYFCASSVSPGTGGYTFGSGTRLTVV.